The 3 T cell receptor beta chains below come from one sample, sequenced in a study of blood T cell repertoires in COVID-19. Repertoires were generated with immunoSEQ multiplex PCR, while TCRdb's copy carries only in-frame clones and drops some. This table has approximately 410,000 clones, 80% to 90% appearing once. Sequences were obtained from peripheral blood. The source of these receptors is a woman aged 25 to 39 with active or convalescent COVID-19.

The chain recombines TRBV10-3 with TRBJ2-7, with TRBD1 matching over 7 bases. The CDR3 is 15 residues long. CDR1 and CDR2 from the germline V gene are ENHRY and SYGVKD. After removal of 0 bases from V and 3 bases from J, the junction contained 5 bases not matched to a gene. The CDR3 region is CAISESTGNLYEQYF. The CDR3 DNA reads TGTGCCATCAGTGAGTCGACAGGGAACCTCTACGAGCAGTACTTC.

The chain uses TRBV4-1 and TRBJ2-5; 9 positions match TRBD1. J was trimmed by 1 base and V by 1 base; bases with no gene match: 4. CDR1 is MGHRA and CDR2 is YSYEKL in the germline V gene. The CDR3 has 16 residues. CDR3: CASSQGWTGVQETQYF. DNA of the CDR3: TGCGCCAGCAGCCAAGGATGGACAGGGGTCCAAGAGACCCAGTACTTC.

The V gene is TRBV5-1, the J gene TRBJ2-7, with D perhaps TRBD2 (5 bases). Germline-derived CDR1 and CDR2 are SGHRS and YFSETQ. V dropped 4 bases and J dropped 9 bases, with 17 bases sitting between them. The CDR3 runs 13 residues. The CDR3 sequence: CASSAPEEVGQYF. In nucleotides, the CDR3 is TGCGCCAGCAGCGCCCCAGAGGAGGTGGGGCAGTACTTC.